These 27 T cell receptor beta chains were sequenced from one sample in a study of cytomegalovirus exposure and HLA in healthy donors. The PCR ran on 60 Vbeta and 13 Jbeta primers. Here immunoSEQ multiplex PCR was the method, and the copy in TCRdb shows in-frame clones only, minus some. Of about 190,000 clones listed, 70% to 75% are singletons. Material for sequencing was PBMCs. These receptors were taken from a man aged 25 to 45 in good health and CMV-seropositive.

This chain links TRBV5-1 with TRBJ1-1; 11 bases agree with TRBD1. Per the germline V gene, CDR1 is SGHRS and CDR2 is YFSETQ. The junction had 9 bases not matched to a gene; V was cut back by 4 bases and J by 4 bases. The CDR3 loop spans 16 amino acids. In DNA form, the CDR3 reads TGCGCCAGCAGCCCCGGACAGGGGGCGCGGAGCACTGAAGCTTTCTTT. It is translated as CASSPGQGARSTEAFF. Drawing the rest from reference TRBV5-1 and TRBJ1-1, the complete variable domain is KAGVTQTPRYLIKTRGQQVTLSCSPISGHRSVSWYQQTPGQGLQFLFEYFSETQRNKGNFPGRFSGRQFSNSRSEMNVSTLELGDSALYLCASSPGQGARSTEAFFGQGTRLTVV.

The chain employs TRBV15 and TRBJ2-7; the D gene is possibly TRBD1 (6 bases). Trimming pared 2 bases from V and 10 bases from J, leaving 24 bases between. The CDR3 consists of 16 residues. Germline V gene sequence: CDR1 LNHNV, CDR2 YYDKDF (reference sequence). The CDR3 is CATSRNPQGTNPIQYF. The CDR3 DNA is TGTGCCACCAGCAGAAATCCTCAGGGGACAAATCCAATTCAGTACTTC.

CDR3 sequence: CASSLASPQYEQYF. CDR3 sequence (DNA): TGTGCCAGCAGCTTGGCGAGTCCCCAATACGAGCAGTACTTC. The V and J genes are TRBV5-4 and TRBJ2-7, with D uncertain. CDR1 SGHNT and CDR2 YYREEE come from the germline V gene (reference sequence). The CDR3 totals 14 residues. The ends were cut back, 0 bases at V and 4 bases at J, with 11 bases in the middle.

This chain uses TRBV7-9 with TRBJ2-3; 8 bases fit TRBD1. Trimming removed 6 bases from V and 4 bases from J; junction bases left unmatched: 12. The CDR3 length is 16 residues. Germline values: CDR1 SEHNR, CDR2 FQNEAQ (reference sequence). The CDR3 spells CASRKAGGEGADTQYF. The CDR3 DNA sequence: TGTGCCAGCAGGAAAGCAGGGGGCGAGGGGGCAGATACGCAGTATTTT.

This chain links TRBV4-1 with TRBJ1-5, with D possibly TRBD1 on 5 matching bases. V gave up 1 base and J gave up 0 bases, with 7 bases separating them. From germline, CDR1 is MGHRA and CDR2 YSYEKL. The CDR3 spans 15 residues. The CDR3 DNA sequence: TGCGCCAGCAGCCAAGTCCAGGGTAGCAATCAGCCCCAGCATTTT. Translating it yields CASSQVQGSNQPQHF.

Comment on this clone: This specimen includes other DNA sequences encoding the same CDR3. The rearrangement links TRBV7-8 to TRBJ1-4; D might be TRBD1 (5 bases). Germline loops: CDR1 SGHVS, CDR2 FQNEAQ. The CDR3 length is 15 residues. Deletions cut 5 bases from V and 0 bases from J, with 10 bases between. The DNA of the CDR3 is TGTGCCAGCAGCGCCCGGGACTCAACTAATGAAAAACTGTTTTTT. Protein sequence: CASSARDSTNEKLFF.

This chain links TRBV13 with TRBJ2-1, with 8 bases that match TRBD2. Germline trimming cut 0 bases from V and 5 bases from J; bases unmatched to any gene: 3. This CDR3 region has 15 residues. Looked up from germline, CDR1 is PRHDT and CDR2 is FYEKMQ (reference sequence). CDR3 in amino acids: CASSLGREGDNEQFF. The CDR3 nucleotides read TGTGCCAGCAGCTTAGGTCGGGAGGGGGACAATGAGCAGTTCTTC.

V is TRBV18 and J is TRBJ2-1; weak D call: TRBD1 (6 bases). The germline gives CDR1 KGHSH, CDR2 LQKENI. With 3 bases removed from V and 6 bases from J, the gap between germline ends came to 18 bases. The CDR3 is made up of 16 amino acids. The DNA for the CDR3 is TGTGCCAGCTCACCTTCGACAGGAGACAATTTCAATGAGCAGTTCTTC. It encodes CASSPSTGDNFNEQFF.

This chain uses TRBV30 with TRBJ2-5; 8 bases line up with TRBD1. V lost 5 bases, J lost 4 bases, and 9 bases stayed unmatched. Germline CDR1 and CDR2: GTSNPN and SVGIG (reference sequence). The CDR3 loop spans 14 amino acids. The CDR3 bases are TGTGCCTGGGCCTTCAACAGGGGGTTAGAGACCCAGTACTTC. It is translated as CAWAFNRGLETQYF.

The J gene is TRBJ1-6, the V gene TRBV18, with D perhaps TRBD1 (6 bases). V was shortened by 5 bases and J by 5 bases, with 10 bases between the two germline ends. Germline V gives CDR1 KGHSH, CDR2 LQKENI. This CDR3 is built from 14 residues. The CDR3 loop is CASSGTSDNSPLHF. The DNA of the CDR3 is TGTGCCAGCTCAGGGACATCCGATAATTCACCCCTCCACTTT.

This chain uses TRBV7-6 with TRBJ2-1; 8 bases line up with TRBD1. V was clipped by 7 bases and J by 9 bases; unmatched bases: 17. CDR1 is SGHVS and CDR2 is FNYEAQ in the germline V gene. The CDR3 is made up of 16 amino acids. This CDR3 is CASILSTGGTTGEQFF. The CDR3 DNA reads TGTGCCAGCATCCTTTCAACAGGGGGGACGACAGGTGAGCAGTTCTTC.

This chain connects TRBV27 to TRBJ1-6; a possible D gene is TRBD1 (6 bases). This CDR3 comprises 14 residues. The germline gives CDR1 MNHEY, CDR2 SMNVEV (reference sequence). Trimming pared 5 bases from V and 12 bases from J, leaving 17 bases between. For the CDR3, the DNA is TGTGCCAGCAGTGGGGTCTCAAACAGGGAACCCCTCCACTTT. Residues: CASSGVSNREPLHF.

The chain carries TRBV7-9 and TRBJ2-5; 7 bases are a match to TRBD1. This CDR3 spans 13 amino acids. The V segment lost 5 bases and the J segment 6 bases; nucleotides outside the gene matches: 6. Germline V lookup: CDR1 SEHNR, CDR2 FQNEAQ (reference sequence). As DNA, the CDR3 is TGTGCCAGCAGCACAGGGGTGGGGAAGACCCAGTACTTC. Amino acid sequence: CASSTGVGKTQYF.

This sequence joins TRBV18 and TRBJ1-1, with D perhaps matching TRBD1 (6 bases). The CDR3 is 16 amino acids. V was clipped by 2 bases and J by 0 bases, with 13 bases between them. Germline V gene data show CDR1 as KGHSH and CDR2 as LQKENI. The CDR3 region has the DNA TGTGCCAGCTCACCAGGGCGACAGGTGCTGAACACTGAAGCTTTCTTT. Translated, it gives CASSPGRQVLNTEAFF. Variable domain in full (rest from reference TRBV18 and TRBJ1-1): NAGVMQNPRHLVRRRGQEARLRCSPMKGHSHVYWYRQLPEEGLKFMVYLQKENIIDESGMPKERFSAEFPKEGPSILRIQQVVRGDSAAYFCASSPGRQVLNTEAFFGQGTRLTVV.

Only one count was recorded for this clone. This rearrangement joins TRBV5-4 to TRBJ1-2; 9 nucleotides align to TRBD1. The CDR3 runs to 15 residues. The V gene end was trimmed by 4 bases and the J gene end by 4 bases; junction bases not matched to a gene: 8. Per germline, CDR1 SGHNT and CDR2 YYREEE (reference sequence). The CDR3 DNA is TGTGCCAGCAGCCCGGCGGGACAGGGACTCTATGGCTACACCTTC. As protein: CASSPAGQGLYGYTF. Complete variable domain (other parts from reference TRBV5-4 and TRBJ1-2): ETGVTQSPTHLIKTRGQQVTLRCSSQSGHNTVSWYQQALGQGPQFIFQYYREEENGRGNFPPRFSGLQFPNYSSELNVNALELDDSALYLCASSPAGQGLYGYTFGSGTRLTVV.

The chain has TRBV7-9 and TRBJ2-7, with 10 bases lining up with TRBD2. J gave up 3 bases and V 5 bases, and 7 bases lay outside the gene matches. The germline V gene encodes CDR1 SEHNR and CDR2 FQNEAQ (reference sequence). The CDR3 spans 15 residues. CDR3 sequence (DNA): TGTGCCAGCAGCGATCTAGCGGGAGTGGACTACGAGCAGTACTTC. This encodes CASSDLAGVDYEQYF.

This rearrangement joins TRBV2 to TRBJ1-1, with D unresolved. The V end lost 1 base, the J end lost 6 bases, and 9 bases lay between the germline ends. The CDR3 is made up of 13 amino acids. Germline V gives CDR1 SNHLY, CDR2 FYNNEI. CDR3 loop: CASSEGMGAEAFF. The CDR3 nucleotides read TGTGCCAGCAGTGAAGGGATGGGAGCTGAAGCTTTCTTT.

V gene TRBV9 combines with J gene TRBJ2-7, with 10 bases identical to TRBD2. CDR1 and CDR2 from the germline V gene are SGDLS and YYNGEE. The V gene end was trimmed by 3 bases and the J gene end by 0 bases; junction bases not matched to a gene: 3. The CDR3 consists of 15 residues. CDR3 in amino acids: CASSASGGNSYEQYF. Written as DNA, the CDR3 is TGTGCCAGCAGCGCTAGCGGGGGCAACTCCTACGAGCAGTACTTC.

This chain joins TRBV5-1 and TRBJ2-7; 8 bases are a match to TRBD1. Germline V CDR1 and CDR2: SGHRS, YFSETQ. After removal of 4 bases from V and 1 base from J, the junction contained 10 bases not matched to a gene. This CDR3 is built from 16 residues. CDR3 DNA sequence: TGCGCCAGCAGCATGGGGCACAGGGGGAGTTCCTACGAGCAGTACTTC. Its translation: CASSMGHRGSSYEQYF. The complete variable domain, with remaining parts taken from reference TRBV5-1 and TRBJ2-7, reads KAGVTQTPRYLIKTRGQQVTLSCSPISGHRSVSWYQQTPGQGLQFLFEYFSETQRNKGNFPGRFSGRQFSNSRSEMNVSTLELGDSALYLCASSMGHRGSSYEQYFGPGTRLTVT.

The chain combines TRBV13 with TRBJ2-2; possibly TRBD2 for D (5 bases). Germline assignment: CDR1 PRHDT and CDR2 FYEKMQ (reference sequence). V lost 7 bases to trimming and J lost 0 bases, with 15 bases between them. This CDR3 has 16 amino acids. The CDR3 DNA sequence: TGTGCCAGCATCGATGAGCGGACTCCGAACACCGGGGAGCTGTTTTTT. Translating gives CASIDERTPNTGELFF. Combining the CDR3 with reference TRBV13 and TRBJ2-2 gives the whole variable domain AAGVIQSPRHLIKEKRETATLKCYPIPRHDTVYWYQQGPGQDPQFLISFYEKMQSDKGSIPDRFSAQQFSDYHSELNMSSLELGDSALYFCASIDERTPNTGELFFGEGSRLTVL.

The V and J genes are TRBV9 and TRBJ1-1, with a possible D match to TRBD1 (6 bases). The CDR3 sequence is 13 residues long. Trimming took off 4 bases at V and 3 bases at J, with 10 bases between the two ends. Germline CDR1 SGDLS, CDR2 YYNGEE. CDR3 DNA: TGTGCCAGCAGCCCAGGACAGTACACTGAAGCTTTCTTT. Translation: CASSPGQYTEAFF.

The chain recombines TRBV30 with TRBJ2-3; 7 bases are a match to TRBD2. Trimming took 2 bases from V and 1 from J; bases not matched to a gene: 9. The CDR3 has 16 residues. CDR1 and CDR2 (germline): GTSNPN, SVGIG (reference sequence). The CDR3 DNA sequence: TGTGCCTGGAGTAGGGCGACTAGCCAACGCACAGATACGCAGTATTTT. Amino acids: CAWSRATSQRTDTQYF. Full variable domain (missing parts from reference TRBV30 and TRBJ2-3): SQTIHQWPATLVQPVGSPLSLECTVEGTSNPNLYWYRQAAGRGLQLLFYSVGIGQISSEVPQNLSASRPQDRQFILSSKKLLLSDSGFYLCAWSRATSQRTDTQYFGPGTRLTVL.

About this clone itself: Other DNA sequences in the sample encode the same CDR3. This rearrangement joins TRBV30 to TRBJ1-2; the match to TRBD1 covers 8 bases. From germline, CDR1 is GTSNPN and CDR2 SVGIG (reference sequence). This CDR3 is built from 13 residues. V shed 4 bases, J shed 2 bases, and the junction held 3 bases outside the gene matches. The CDR3 loop reads CAWTGGPNYGYTF. The DNA for the CDR3 is TGTGCCTGGACAGGGGGCCCCAACTATGGCTACACCTTC.

This clone was counted only a few times. V is TRBV27 and J is TRBJ1-1, with a tentative D call TRBD1 (5 bases). Deletions cut 4 bases from V and 10 bases from J, with 10 bases between. This CDR3 is 11 amino acids long. Germline CDR1 and CDR2: MNHEY and SMNVEV (reference sequence). The CDR3 loop is CASSSGVVAFF. As DNA, the CDR3 is TGTGCCAGCAGTTCGGGGGTTGTAGCTTTCTTT.

This clone has a single count. The chain joins TRBV19 to TRBJ1-5; D is uncertain. CDR1 and CDR2 (germline): LNHDA, SQIVND (reference sequence). The CDR3 spans 14 residues. Trimming shortened V by 8 bases and J by 0 bases, and 11 bases separated the two germline ends. The CDR3 coding sequence is TGTGCCAGTGTACAGATGAATAGCAATCAGCCCCAGCATTTT. As protein: CASVQMNSNQPQHF.

V and J are TRBV9 and TRBJ2-1, with no clear D. Germline V gene data show CDR1 as SGDLS and CDR2 as YYNGEE. Deletions cut 0 bases from V and 8 bases from J, with 9 bases between. CDR3 length: 13 residues. The CDR3 region has the DNA TGTGCCAGCAGCGTAGTAGTCGAGGATGAGCAGTTCTTC. Its protein is CASSVVVEDEQFF.

This clone was counted between two and nine times. V gene TRBV27 combines with J gene TRBJ1-5, with D possibly being TRBD1 (5 bases). Germline V gene lookup returns CDR1 MNHEY and CDR2 SMNVEV (reference sequence). V was pared by 4 bases and J by 2 bases, with 9 bases between. The CDR3 loop spans 14 amino acids. CDR3 residues: CASSSGDGNQPQHF. DNA for the CDR3: TGTGCCAGCAGTTCGGGGGACGGCAATCAGCCCCAGCATTTT.